This entry describes one TCR beta chain. These data belong to a study of tumor-infiltrating lymphocytes in oesophageal squamous cell carcinoma. TCRdb fed the PCR reads into MiXCR, producing one record per CDR3 protein. The repertoire holds around 15,000 distinct CDR3 sequences, 40% to 65% seen once, with more than 15% in the top ten. The germline V gene encodes CDR1 WSHSY and CDR2 SAAADI. The CDR3 is 13 amino acids. Sequenced sample: esophageal tumor tissue. The source is a male donor with esophageal squamous cell carcinoma. This chain joins TRBV10-2 and TRBJ2-5; 8 nucleotides agree with TRBD1. The better agreement between TRBJ1-2 and the DNA end casts doubt on the J call. In nucleotides, the CDR3 is TGCGCCAGCAGAGACAGGGGTTACTATGGCTACACCTTC. It codes for CASRDRGYYGYTF.